The 17 T cell receptor beta chains presented below share a single source sample, sequenced in a study of cytomegalovirus exposure and HLA in healthy donors. Sequencing was performed with immunoSEQ multiplex PCR; in TCRdb, only in-frame clones are kept and a portion is missing. The sample holds around 260,000 clones, around 90% seen once. Sequences were obtained from PBMCs. These receptors originate from a woman in her twenties or thirties in good health and CMV-seronegative.

The chain uses TRBV29-1 and TRBJ2-1; 10 positions match TRBD2. The CDR3 covers 14 residues. CDR1 SQVTM and CDR2 ANQGSEA come from the germline V gene. With 6 bases clipped from V and 8 bases from J, the junction kept 10 bases outside the gene matches. The CDR3 sequence: CSVRASGSIDEQFF. The CDR3 bases are TGCAGCGTCCGGGCTAGCGGGAGCATCGATGAGCAGTTCTTC.

The V call is TRBV9, the J call TRBJ2-1, with D possibly being TRBD1 or TRBD2 (6 bases each). The CDR3 is 15 residues long. V dropped 1 base and J dropped 5 bases, with 13 bases sitting between them. Germline CDR1 is SGDLS and CDR2 is YYNGEE. The CDR3 sequence: CASSVSGARNNEQFF. In DNA, the CDR3 is TGTGCCAGCAGCGTATCGGGGGCGCGGAACAATGAGCAGTTCTTC.

The chain employs TRBV7-6 and TRBJ2-1; D is possibly TRBD2 (6 bases). Germline V gene lookup returns CDR1 SGHVS and CDR2 FNYEAQ. The CDR3 consists of 15 residues. V was shortened by 1 base and J by 9 bases, with 16 bases between the two germline ends. CDR3 amino acids: CASSLEGLRLTEQFF. The DNA of the CDR3 is TGTGCCAGCAGCTTAGAGGGACTCCGATTAACTGAGCAGTTCTTC.

This sequence joins TRBV28 and TRBJ1-4; 8 nucleotides match TRBD1. The CDR3 sequence is 14 residues long. Germline CDR1 reads MDHEN; CDR2 reads SYDVKM. Germline trimming cut 4 bases from V and 7 bases from J; bases unmatched to any gene: 5. CDR3: CASSSQGASEKLFF. CDR3 in DNA: TGTGCCAGCAGTTCTCAGGGGGCAAGTGAAAAACTGTTTTTT.

V gene TRBV5-1 combines with J gene TRBJ2-3; D remains unclear. The CDR3 is 15 amino acids. V was shortened by 4 bases and J by 3 bases, with 15 bases between the two germline ends. Germline CDR1 and CDR2: SGHRS and YFSETQ. This chain's CDR3 is CASSTRTQVTDTQYF. The CDR3 DNA reads as TGCGCCAGCAGCACCCGGACCCAAGTAACAGATACGCAGTATTTT.

The chain is built from TRBV19 and TRBJ2-1; 10 positions agree with TRBD2. CDR3 size: 15 residues. Germline lookup yields CDR1 LNHDA and CDR2 SQIVND (reference sequence). The trim removed 6 bases at V and 9 bases at J, leaving 11 bases unmatched. Here the CDR3 reads CASRSAGGPGSEQFF. The CDR3 DNA reads TGTGCCAGTAGATCAGCGGGAGGGCCAGGCAGTGAGCAGTTCTTC.

This clone has a single count. The V and J genes are TRBV5-4 and TRBJ2-7, with 10 bases identical to TRBD2. With V trimmed by 0 bases and J by 4 bases, 7 bases remained unmatched. The CDR3 loop spans 16 amino acids. Germline CDR1 and CDR2: SGHNT and YYREEE (reference sequence). The CDR3 region is CASSLEGLAGDYEQYF. The DNA for the CDR3 is TGTGCCAGCAGCTTGGAAGGGCTAGCGGGAGATTACGAGCAGTACTTC. Full variable domain (remainder filled in from reference TRBV5-4 and TRBJ2-7): ETGVTQSPTHLIKTRGQQVTLRCSSQSGHNTVSWYQQALGQGPQFIFQYYREEENGRGNFPPRFSGLQFPNYSSELNVNALELDDSALYLCASSLEGLAGDYEQYFGPGTRLTVT.

The genes are TRBV2 and TRBJ2-7; D is unresolved. Trimming took off 1 base at V and 2 bases at J, with 9 bases between the two ends. CDR3 size: 14 residues. Germline-derived CDR1 and CDR2 are SNHLY and FYNNEI. The CDR3 region has the DNA TGTGCCAGCAGTGAAGGGAAACCCCCCTACGAGCAGTACTTC. Its protein product is CASSEGKPPYEQYF.

The V call is TRBV28, the J call TRBJ2-7; D uncertain. The CDR3 covers 13 residues. V was trimmed by 10 bases and J by 6 bases, leaving 19 bases between them. The V gene's germline CDR1 is MDHEN and CDR2 SYDVKM. The CDR3 here is CATHQAADAEQYF. The CDR3 DNA reads TGTGCCACCCACCAAGCCGCCGACGCCGAGCAGTACTTC.

V is TRBV11-2 and J is TRBJ1-4; 7 bases align to TRBD1. CDR1 is SGHAT, CDR2 FQNNGV, per germline. The CDR3 loop spans 13 amino acids. J was trimmed by 5 bases and V by 5 bases; bases with no gene match: 2. CDR3 bases: TGTGCCAGCAGCGGGACAGAAAATGAAAAACTGTTTTTT. Protein product: CASSGTENEKLFF.

This clone was observed a single time. The chain links TRBV2 to TRBJ2-3; D may be TRBD1 (6 bases). CDR1 is SNHLY and CDR2 is FYNNEI in the germline V gene. The length of the CDR3 is 15 residues. Deletions cut 1 base from V and 3 bases from J, with 11 bases between. For the CDR3, the DNA is TGTGCCAGCAGTGAAGGGGGGCTTGGTACAGATACGCAGTATTTT. It specifies CASSEGGLGTDTQYF.

The chain combines TRBV7-2 with TRBJ2-1, with 10 bases identical to TRBD2. Germline CDR1 reads SGHTA; CDR2 reads FQGNSA. V lost 7 bases to trimming and J lost 5 bases; unmatched junction nucleotides: 14. CDR3 length: 17 amino acids. The CDR3 DNA sequence: TGTGCCAGCAACCCGGAAGGCTTAGGGACTAGCGACAATGAGCAGTTCTTC. Protein sequence: CASNPEGLGTSDNEQFF. Full variable domain (missing parts from reference TRBV7-2 and TRBJ2-1): GAGVSQSPSNKVTEKGKDVELRCDPISGHTALYWYRQSLGQGLEFLIYFQGNSAPDKSGLPSDRFSAERTGGSVSTLTIQRTQQEDSAVYLCASNPEGLGTSDNEQFFGPGTRLTVL.

V usage is TRBV29-1 and J usage is TRBJ2-7, with a tentative D call TRBD1 (5 bases). The CDR3 has 13 amino acids. The germline V gene encodes CDR1 SQVTM and CDR2 ANQGSEA. CDR3 bases: TGCACCATAATGGAGACAGCGACGGGCGAGCAGTACTTC. Its protein is CTIMETATGEQYF.

This clone came up a few times. The chain carries TRBV9 and TRBJ2-2, with 10 positions matching TRBD2. Trimming cost V 4 bases and J 3 bases; bases outside gene matches: 0. CDR3 length equals 14 residues. Looked up from germline, CDR1 is SGDLS and CDR2 is YYNGEE. The CDR3 sequence: CASSTSGDTGELFF. The CDR3 nucleotides are TGTGCCAGCAGCACTAGCGGGGACACCGGGGAGCTGTTTTTT.

This clone turned up a few times. This chain connects TRBV25-1 to TRBJ1-2; D is unclear. V lost 5 bases and J lost 4, with 8 bases in between. The germline V gene encodes CDR1 MGHDK and CDR2 SYGVNS. The CDR3 runs to 12 residues. The CDR3 DNA reads as TGTGCCAGCAGTCAGGACTTCTATGGCTACACCTTC. Its protein product is CASSQDFYGYTF.

The genes are TRBV5-6 and TRBJ2-7; no clear D. The CDR3 contains 13 residues. The V gene's germline CDR1 is SGHDT and CDR2 YYEEEE. The germline V and J ends were trimmed by 4 bases and 3 bases, with 11 bases remaining between them. DNA for the CDR3: TGTGCCAGCAGCGATCAGGTTCACTACGAGCAGTACTTC. Translated, it gives CASSDQVHYEQYF.

The gene calls are TRBV11-2 and TRBJ2-1; maybe TRBD2 (6 bases). V shed 5 bases and J shed 5 bases, with 16 bases lying between them. This CDR3 comprises 15 residues. Germline V gene lookup returns CDR1 SGHAT and CDR2 FQNNGV. In nucleotides, the CDR3 is TGTGCCAGCAGCCCATCGAGCGGGCCGAACAATGAGCAGTTCTTC. This translates into CASSPSSGPNNEQFF.